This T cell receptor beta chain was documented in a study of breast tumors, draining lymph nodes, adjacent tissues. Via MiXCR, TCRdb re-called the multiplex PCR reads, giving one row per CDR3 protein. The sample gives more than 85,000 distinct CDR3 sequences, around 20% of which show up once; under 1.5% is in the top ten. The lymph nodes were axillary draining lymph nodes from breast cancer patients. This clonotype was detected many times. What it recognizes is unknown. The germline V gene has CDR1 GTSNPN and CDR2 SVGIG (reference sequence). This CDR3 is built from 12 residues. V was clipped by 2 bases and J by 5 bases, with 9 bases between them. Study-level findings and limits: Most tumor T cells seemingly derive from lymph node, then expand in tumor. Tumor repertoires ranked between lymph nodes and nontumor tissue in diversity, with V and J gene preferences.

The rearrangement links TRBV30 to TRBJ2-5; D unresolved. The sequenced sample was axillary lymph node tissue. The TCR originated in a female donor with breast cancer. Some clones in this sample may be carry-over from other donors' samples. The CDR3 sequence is CAWSRTVETQYF. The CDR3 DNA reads TGTGCCTGGAGTCGGACGGTGGAGACCCAGTACTTC.